This T cell receptor (beta chain) originates from a study of PD-1 blockade in classical Hodgkin lymphoma. V lost 3 bases, J lost 1 base, and 13 bases lay in between. The CDR3 extends over 16 amino acids. CDR1 MGHRA and CDR2 YSYEKL come from the germline V gene. Study-level points and caveats: Relative to healthy donors, newly diagnosed patients reportedly had lower baseline TCR diversity, which was reported as lower still in relapsed/refractory patients.

As concerns this clone: Its antigen is currently unknown.

Sequenced by immunoSEQ multiplex PCR; TCRdb stores in-frame clones only, minus some. The sample holds about 47,000 clones, roughly 93% seen once. Time point reported: newly diagnosed, previously untreated cHL patient sample. The V gene is TRBV4-1, the J gene TRBJ2-1; D is possibly TRBD1 (5 bases). Sequencing was done on a sample of peripheral blood mononuclear cells (PBMCs). The TCR sequence derives from a human donor with classical Hodgkin lymphoma. The CDR3 region is CASSHEAGISYNEQFF. In DNA form, the CDR3 reads TGCGCCAGCAGCCATGAAGCAGGGATTTCCTACAATGAGCAGTTCTTC.